Listed below are T cell receptor beta chains from one sample, sequenced in a study of tumor and adjacent non-tumor tissue in lung cancer. TCRdb used MiXCR to reprocess the multiplex PCR reads, holding one entry per CDR3 protein. The sample holds some 84,000 distinct CDR3 sequences, roughly 62% seen once. Sequencing was done on a sample of lung tumor tissue. These receptors all come from a man aged 65-85 years with non-small cell lung cancer. The CDR3 runs from the conserved cysteine through the conserved F or W. Expanded clones are given a class, and other clones once, few, many or no size at all.

v_gene	len	abundance	j_gene	CDR3aa
TRBV7-9	16	many	TRBJ1-1	CASSIKAGTGSTEAFF
TRBV11-3	16	once	TRBJ2-2	CANSLPKTGGTGELFF
TRBV7-6	12	.	TRBJ2-7	CASSMGQEGQYF
TRBV12-3/TRBV12-4	13	many	TRBJ1-1	CASSPLGGTEAFF
TRBV7-9	19	many	TRBJ2-7	CASSFQTSGRALSLYEQYF
TRBV5-1	14	.	TRBJ2-2	CASSQDPSTVELFF
TRBV5-6	15	few	TRBJ2-2	CASNLTGLNTGELFF
TRBV29-1	12	.	TRBJ2-7	CSVEVGGYEQYF
TRBV2	11	few	TRBJ2-7	CASSDEREQYF
TRBV11-2	13	once	TRBJ2-2	CVSNLQGPGELFF
TRBV6-5	16	.	TRBJ2-1	CASRPQGQGSLDRQFF
TRBV18	14	.	TRBJ2-7	CASSAQLSPYEQYF